The TCR beta chain under discussion was sequenced for a study of post-analysis software for immune sequencing data. This clonotype was picked up a small number of times. The antigen is undetermined. V lost 4 bases, J lost 4 bases, and 14 bases lay in between. The germline V gene has CDR1 SGHKS and CDR2 YYEKEE (reference sequence). The CDR3 is 14 amino acids. Overall study results and limits: When patients were compared with controls, about five TRBV segments were more frequent, TRBV5-6, TRBV5-1 and TRBV20-1 among them. Multiple sclerosis patients had significantly lower normalized Chao1 diversity than controls.

TCR beta libraries were prepared from cDNA with unique molecular identifiers. TCRdb passed the PCR reads through MiXCR, listing each CDR3 protein once. The sample comprises about 540,000 distinct CDR3 sequences, roughly 34% of which are singletons, and under 7% rests with the top ten. The chain employs TRBV5-5 and TRBJ1-1; tentatively, D is TRBD1 (5 bases). This clonotype was obtained from a girl aged 2 to 17 with multiple sclerosis. Specimen: blood. Here the CDR3 reads CASSTGHVGTEAFF. CDR3 nucleotides: TGTGCCAGCAGCACTGGACACGTGGGCACTGAAGCTTTCTTT.